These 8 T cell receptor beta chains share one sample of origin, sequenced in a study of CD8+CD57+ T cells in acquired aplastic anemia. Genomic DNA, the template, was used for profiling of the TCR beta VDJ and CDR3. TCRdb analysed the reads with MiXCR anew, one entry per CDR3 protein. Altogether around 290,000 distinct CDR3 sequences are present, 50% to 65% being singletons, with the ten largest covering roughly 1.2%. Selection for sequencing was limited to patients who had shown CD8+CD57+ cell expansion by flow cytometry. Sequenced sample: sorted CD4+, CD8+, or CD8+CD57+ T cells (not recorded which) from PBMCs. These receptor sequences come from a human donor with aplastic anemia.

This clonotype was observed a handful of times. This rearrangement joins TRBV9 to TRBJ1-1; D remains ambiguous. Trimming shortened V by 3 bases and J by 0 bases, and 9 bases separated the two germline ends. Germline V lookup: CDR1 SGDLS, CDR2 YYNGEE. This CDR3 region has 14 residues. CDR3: CASSEDELNTEAFF. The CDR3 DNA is TGTGCCAGCAGCGAGGACGAGCTGAACACTGAAGCTTTCTTT.

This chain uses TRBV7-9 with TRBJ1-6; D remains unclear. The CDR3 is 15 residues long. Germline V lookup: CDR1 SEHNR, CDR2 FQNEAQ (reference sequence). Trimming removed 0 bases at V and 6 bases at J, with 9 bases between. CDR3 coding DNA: TGTGCCAGCAGCTTAGCGGGCAGTGGTAATTCACCCCTCCACTTT. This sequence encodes CASSLAGSGNSPLHF.

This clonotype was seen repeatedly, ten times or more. The CDR3 sequence is CASSYSPGAGNTIYF. The CDR3 region has the DNA TGTGCCAGCAGTTACTCGCCAGGGGCTGGAAACACCATATATTTT. The chain couples TRBV6-5 to TRBJ1-3; D is possibly TRBD1 (6 bases). Trimming removed 0 bases at V and 2 bases at J, with 8 bases between. CDR1 is MNHEY, CDR2 SVGAGI, per germline. The CDR3 sequence is 15 residues long.

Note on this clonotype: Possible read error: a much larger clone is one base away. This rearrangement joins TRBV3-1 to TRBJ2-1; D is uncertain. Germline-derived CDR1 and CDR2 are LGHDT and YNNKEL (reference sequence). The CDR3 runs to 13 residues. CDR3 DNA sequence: TGTGCCAACAGCCAAGATGCCCAGGATGAGCAGTTCTTC. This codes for CANSQDAQDEQFF.

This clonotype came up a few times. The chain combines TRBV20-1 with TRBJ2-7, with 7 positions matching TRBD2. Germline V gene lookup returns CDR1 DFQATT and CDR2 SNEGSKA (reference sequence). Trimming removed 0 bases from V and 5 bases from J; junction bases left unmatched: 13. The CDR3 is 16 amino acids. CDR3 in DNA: TGCAGTGCTAGAGATCAAGGGTTGGGAGGGCCAGACGAGCAGTACTTC. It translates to CSARDQGLGGPDEQYF.

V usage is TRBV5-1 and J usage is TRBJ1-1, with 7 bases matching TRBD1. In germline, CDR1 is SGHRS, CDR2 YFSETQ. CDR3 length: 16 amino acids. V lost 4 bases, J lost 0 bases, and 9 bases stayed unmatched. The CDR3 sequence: CASSPSGTAMNTEAFF. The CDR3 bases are TGCGCCAGCAGCCCATCTGGGACAGCCATGAACACTGAAGCTTTCTTT.

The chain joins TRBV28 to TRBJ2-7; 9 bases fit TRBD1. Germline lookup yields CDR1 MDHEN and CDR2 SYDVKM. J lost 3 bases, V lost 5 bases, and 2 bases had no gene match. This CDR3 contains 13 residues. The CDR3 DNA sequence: TGTGCCAGCAGTGTGACAGGGGGCTACGAGCAGTACTTC. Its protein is CASSVTGGYEQYF.

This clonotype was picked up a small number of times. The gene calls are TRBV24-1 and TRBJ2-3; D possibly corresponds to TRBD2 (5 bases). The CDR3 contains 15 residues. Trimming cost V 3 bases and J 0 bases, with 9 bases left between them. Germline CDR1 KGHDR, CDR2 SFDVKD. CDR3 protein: CATSDEGMSTDTQYF. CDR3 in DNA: TGTGCCACCAGTGATGAGGGTATGAGCACAGATACGCAGTATTTT.